Included here is one T cell receptor beta chain sequence, with context. In this sample, this clonotype turned up a few times. Its antigen has not been determined. Base qualities were left out, and no much larger clone turns up one base away. This sample stems from a study of T cells after yellow fever vaccination (dated 2019 in TCRdb). In the study overall: Libraries from fractions with low cell numbers were prepared with the SMART-Seq v4 Ultra Low Input RNA kit. Blood was drawn at multiple timepoints before and after primary and secondary immunization, with bulk PBMC replicates and cell subsets isolated. Two healthy male donors, one aged 18 to 29 and one aged 30 to 40 years, made up the cohort. Bulk TCR alpha and beta repertoires were sequenced longitudinally to track T-cell clones before and after primary and booster YFV17D yellow fever vaccination.

What the study reported, not specific to this receptor: FACS-sorted repertoires could contain abundant contaminating clonotypes from the bulk population, so computational filtering was required. The secondary T-cell response was weaker than the primary response but faster, peaking on day 5 instead of day 15. Most clones expanded after primary vaccination (approximately 97% of CD4 and 70% to 90% of CD8) were re-detected after the booster, suggesting that broad memory maintenance occurred. The study included only a couple of donors, which limits how far the findings can be generalized. A small share of clonotypes occurred in both CD4 and CD8 compartments, likely arising from convergent recombination.

Taken with the paper, the label for treatment or condition translates to: live attenuated yellow fever vaccine strain. Two biological replicates of bulk PBMCs were collected at each blood-draw timepoint. A standard Ficoll-Paque protocol was used to isolate PBMCs from peripheral blood. TriZol was used to extract RNA from bulk PBMCs, from CD4 and CD8 fractions, and from dextramer-positive and dextramer-negative fractions. TCR cDNA was synthesized by 5'RACE template switching, through which a universal primer site and unique molecular identifiers were introduced. Priming of cDNA synthesis was performed from both the TCR alpha and TCR beta constant segments. Libraries were amplified in two PCR steps, with sample barcodes and sequencing adapters added in the second step. Sequencing of libraries was performed on Illumina HiSeq 2500 (2x100 bp) or NovaSeq (2x150 bp). As for how the authors treated the data: Demultiplexing of reads and collapsing into UMI consensus sequences were performed with MIGEC, and V(D)J alignment was carried out with MiXCR. Vaccine-responding clonotypes were identified with edgeR using replicate PBMC samples, with FDR below 0.01 and a log2 fold change above 5 up to day 15 being required. Bulk clonotypes were assigned CD4 or CD8 identity according to which sequenced CD4 or CD8 repertoire held them at higher abundance. TCRdb took the public reads, trimmed them with fastp at Q25, ran MiXCR for clone calling and kept in-frame beta chains. Identical CDR3 proteins give one entry, which carries the most common genes and DNA. In this record, the V and J calls reflect TCRdb's handling and not the investigators' own analysis. Present in this sample are a few hundred thousand distinct CDR3 sequences, over 8% of which were seen just once. Roughly 18% of the sample is held by the ten biggest clonotypes.

V loses 4 bases of germline sequence and J loses 4 bases, and the interval between the two ends is 11 bases. CDR1 and CDR2 (MNHNS, SASEGT) derive from the germline V gene. The CDR3, from cysteine to phenylalanine, totals 14 residues. The retained sequence is limited to the CDR3, 42 bases, with the frame set at the first base. The sequence joins TRBV6-1 to TRBJ1-5, with a tentative D gene TRBD1 over 5 matching bases. This sequence was found in a man younger than 30 who received the YFV17D yellow fever vaccine. The starting material was PBMCs, obtained on the day of the first yellow fever vaccination. The encoded CDR3 is CASSVQARNQPQHF. The nucleotide sequence reads as follows: TGTGCCAGCAGTGTACAGGCGAGAAATCAGCCCCAGCATTTT.